One and the same sample provided the 21 T cell receptor beta chains below, sequenced in a study of yellow fever vaccine responses in identical twins (dated by TCRdb to the late 2010s). Library preparation employed RT-PCR. TCRdb shows the sequencer as Illumina HiSeq 2500. TCRdb reanalyzed the raw reads on its own, using fastp at Q25 for trimming and MiXCR for clone calling, and kept in-frame beta chains. Entries that share a CDR3 protein sequence are merged under the most common genes and DNA. The sample table holds approximately 20,000 distinct CDR3 sequences, of which roughly 75% were seen once. About 2.2% of the sample rests with the top ten. Here the sequenced sample was T cells from blood (PBMCs), unsorted or a sorted subset (not recorded which), taken before or after yellow fever vaccination (not recorded which). The receptor set was obtained from a woman under 30 who received the yellow fever vaccine. Donor details come from another sample of the same person, matched by shared clones.

The chain employs TRBV10-3 and TRBJ1-1; no clear D. Germline-derived CDR1 and CDR2 are ENHRY and SYGVKD. This CDR3 contains 12 residues. V was cut by 7 bases and J by 2 bases, with 8 bases left in between. The CDR3 sequence: CAIKGGNTEAFF. CDR3 DNA sequence: TGTGCCATCAAAGGCGGAAACACTGAAGCTTTCTTT.

This clonotype turned up a few times. This chain links TRBV4-1 with TRBJ1-6; D ambiguous. Germline V CDR1 and CDR2: MGHRA, YSYEKL. The V gene lost 4 bases and the J gene lost 8 bases, with 15 bases spanning the gap. The CDR3 spans 15 residues. CDR3 nucleotide sequence: TGCGCCAGCAGCCGTACAAGCGGTGGCGATTCACCCCTCCACTTT. Amino acid sequence: CASSRTSGGDSPLHF.

V gene TRBV5-6 combines with J gene TRBJ2-7; D gene unclear. V dropped 3 bases and J dropped 0 bases, with 7 bases sitting between them. CDR1 is SGHDT, CDR2 YYEEEE, per germline. There are 13 residues in the CDR3. The chain's CDR3 is CASSWYISYEQYV. The CDR3 bases are TGTGCCAGCAGCTGGTACATCTCCTACGAGCAGTACGTC.

The chain uses TRBV11-1 and TRBJ2-1; 8 bases map to TRBD2. The germline gives CDR1 SGHAT, CDR2 FQDESV (reference sequence). CDR3 size: 15 residues. V gave up 4 bases and J gave up 4 bases; unmatched junction bases: 6. The CDR3 region is CASSSGLALYNEQFF. The CDR3 nucleotides are TGTGCCAGCAGCTCAGGACTAGCCTTATACAATGAGCAGTTCTTC.

The chain employs TRBV11-1 and TRBJ2-5, with D tentatively TRBD2 (6 bases). This CDR3 contains 13 residues. Per the germline V gene, CDR1 is SGHAT and CDR2 is FQDESV (reference sequence). The ends were cut back, 2 bases at V and 4 bases at J, with 8 bases in the middle. DNA for the CDR3: TGTGCCAGCAGCTTATACGGGGGAGAGACCCAGTACTTC. Encoded protein: CASSLYGGETQYF. Together with reference TRBV11-1 and TRBJ2-5, the CDR3 gives the full variable domain: EAEVAQSPRYKITEKSQAVAFWCDPISGHATLYWYRQILGQGPELLVQFQDESVVDDSQLPKDRFSAERLKGVDSTLKIQPAELGDSAMYLCASSLYGGETQYFGPGTRLLVL.

The chain carries TRBV7-6 and TRBJ2-7; a possible D gene is TRBD1 (6 bases). The CDR3 consists of 15 residues. Per the germline V gene, CDR1 is SGHVS and CDR2 is FNYEAQ. Trimming cost V 1 base and J 2 bases, with 12 bases left between them. Written as DNA, the CDR3 is TGTGCCAGCAGCTTAGGAATGGGGGCCACCTACGAGCAGTACTTC. Residues: CASSLGMGATYEQYF.

The rearrangement joins TRBV9 to TRBJ2-7; the D is unclear. The V gene's germline CDR1 is SGDLS and CDR2 YYNGEE. V was clipped by 4 bases and J by 3 bases, with 17 bases between them. The CDR3 consists of 15 residues. CDR3 sequence reads: CASSPGGKPLYEQYF. The CDR3 nucleotides read TGTGCCAGCAGCCCGGGTGGGAAACCCCTCTACGAGCAGTACTTC.

The chain uses TRBV10-3 and TRBJ1-6; possible D gene TRBD1, 6 bases. V lost 6 bases and J 4 bases, leaving 10 bases between the germline ends. The germline V gene has CDR1 ENHRY and CDR2 SYGVKD. CDR3 size: 14 residues. CDR3 in DNA: TGTGCCATCAGGGACAGCATATATAATTCACCCCTCCACTTT. It is translated as CAIRDSIYNSPLHF.

The chain joins TRBV29-1 to TRBJ2-5; D is possibly TRBD2 (5 bases). Per the germline V gene, CDR1 is SQVTM and CDR2 is ANQGSEA. The V end lost 7 bases, the J end lost 3 bases, and 12 bases lay between the germline ends. The CDR3 has 12 amino acids. CDR3 DNA sequence: TGCAGCGCAGCCTGGGGAGAAGAGACCCAGTACTTC. Its protein product is CSAAWGEETQYF.

In DNA, the CDR3 is TGTGCCAGCAGCTTAGGGGGGCCGGGCACCGGGGAGCTGTTTTTT. It codes for CASSLGGPGTGELFF. V gene TRBV7-6 combines with J gene TRBJ2-2, with D possibly matching TRBD1 (6 bases). Trimming took off 1 base at V and 4 bases at J, with 10 bases between the two ends. The CDR3 has 15 amino acids. CDR1 SGHVS and CDR2 FNYEAQ come from the germline V gene.

The V call is TRBV7-2, the J call TRBJ2-1; TRBD2 aligns across 8 bases. CDR3 length equals 14 residues. Germline V gives CDR1 SGHTA, CDR2 FQGNSA. The V gene end was trimmed by 1 base and the J gene end by 9 bases; junction bases not matched to a gene: 5. In nucleotides, the CDR3 is TGTGCCAGCAGCTTAGTGGTTAGCGGGACTGAGCAGTTCTTC. It yields the protein CASSLVVSGTEQFF.

The chain joins TRBV25-1 to TRBJ2-1; TRBD2 matches 10 bases. The CDR3 consists of 16 residues. Trimming cost V 6 bases and J 6 bases; bases outside gene matches: 11. Germline loops: CDR1 MGHDK, CDR2 SYGVNS. The CDR3 DNA reads as TGTGCCAGCAGCGATCGCCTAGCGGGAGTAACCAATGAGCAGTTCTTC. Translating gives CASSDRLAGVTNEQFF.

The chain has TRBV29-1 and TRBJ2-1, with TRBD2 as a possible D gene (5 bases). Germline CDR1 is SQVTM and CDR2 is ANQGSEA. Trimming removed 4 bases at V and 5 bases at J, with 9 bases between. CDR3 length: 12 residues. In DNA form, the CDR3 reads TGCAGCGTTGTGCCGGGGAACAATGAGCAGTTCTTC. It yields the protein CSVVPGNNEQFF.

This clonotype was observed a single time. V usage is TRBV29-1 and J usage is TRBJ2-5; TRBD1 matches at 9 bases. This CDR3 contains 14 residues. Losses at the gene ends were 1 base for V and 5 bases for J; bases not matched to a gene: 5. CDR1 is SQVTM and CDR2 is ANQGSEA in the germline V gene. The CDR3 DNA is TGCAGCGTTGAAGGAAACAGGGGGCGCGAGACCCAGTACTTC. Its translation: CSVEGNRGRETQYF.

Written as DNA, the CDR3 is TGTGCCAGCAGCTTCGCGGACAGGCCGAACACTGAAGCTTTCTTT. It encodes CASSFADRPNTEAFF. The chain uses TRBV7-9 and TRBJ1-1, with TRBD1 identical over 7 bases. CDR3 size: 15 residues. Trimming took 3 bases from V and 1 from J; bases not matched to a gene: 5. In germline, CDR1 is SEHNR, CDR2 FQNEAQ (reference sequence).

Comment on this clonotype: One end of the junction fails to match germline, which may point to a read error. The gene calls are TRBV29-1 and TRBJ2-1; TRBD2 matches at 12 bases. The CDR3 is made up of 17 amino acids. Germline-derived CDR1 and CDR2 are SQVTM and ANQGSEA. CDR3 nucleotides: TGCAGCGCTGAAAGGCTAGCGGGGGGGGTGGGATACAATGAGCAGTTCTTC. This sequence encodes CSAERLAGGVGYNEQFF.

The rearrangement links TRBV11-3 to TRBJ2-5, with 8 bases that match TRBD2. The CDR3 sequence is 15 residues long. Germline CDR1 is SGHNT and CDR2 is YENEEA. Unmatched junction bases numbered 12, after V lost 7 bases and J lost 5 bases. The CDR3 spells CASMLGGAARETQYF. The CDR3 DNA is TGTGCCAGCATGCTCGGGGGGGCGGCGAGGGAGACCCAGTACTTC.

The genes are TRBV20-1 and TRBJ2-7; 10 nucleotides align to TRBD1. The V segment lost 4 bases and the J segment 6 bases; nucleotides outside the gene matches: 6. The CDR3 has 13 residues. Looked up from germline, CDR1 is DFQATT and CDR2 is SNEGSKA (reference sequence). The CDR3 DNA reads TGCAGTGCTAATCCGGACAGGGGGTCCGAGCAGTACGTC. This encodes CSANPDRGSEQYV.

The chain carries TRBV11-3 and TRBJ2-1; D not resolved. CDR1 SGHNT and CDR2 YENEEA come from the germline V gene. V was shortened by 5 bases and J by 6 bases, with 5 bases between the two germline ends. This CDR3 is built from 11 residues. CDR3 coding DNA: TGTGCCAGCAGCCCATCCAATGAGCAGTTCTTC. This sequence encodes CASSPSNEQFF.

The chain joins TRBV10-1 to TRBJ2-1; 7 nucleotides line up with TRBD1. This CDR3 comprises 16 residues. The V gene's germline CDR1 is WNHNN and CDR2 SYGVQD (reference sequence). V lost 8 bases, J lost 0 bases, and 10 bases stayed unmatched. CDR3 DNA sequence: TGCGCCAGCTATAAGCAGGGGGTTAGCTCCTACAATGAGCAGTTCTTC. Encoded protein: CASYKQGVSSYNEQFF.

In its sample, this clonotype was seen a few times. This rearrangement joins TRBV15 to TRBJ1-1; tentative D call: TRBD1 (5 bases). The V gene lost 3 bases and the J gene lost 2 bases, with 10 bases spanning the gap. Germline CDR1 LNHNV, CDR2 YYDKDF (reference sequence). The CDR3 has 14 amino acids. The CDR3 loop is CATSSRDSNTEAFF. CDR3 DNA: TGTGCCACCAGCAGCCGAGACAGCAACACTGAAGCTTTCTTT. The variable domain in full, completed from reference TRBV15 and TRBJ1-1, reads DAMVIQNPRYQVTQFGKPVTLSCSQTLNHNVMYWYQQKSSQAPKLLFHYYDKDFNNEADTPDNFQSRRPNTSFCFLDIRSPGLGDTAMYLCATSSRDSNTEAFFGQGTRLTVV.